Sequencing of this T cell receptor (beta chain) was carried out in a study of blood T cells in healthy people across ages. Study-wide results and limits: What prevented conclusive comparison of naive and antigen-experienced cells was that PBMCs were unsorted. Per million T cells, TCR beta diversity dropped roughly linearly as age increased.

Total RNA extracted from each sample amounted to at least 5.5 micrograms. Using a J-beta primer mix together with a sample-barcoded 5' primer, a second PCR was run for 7 to 11 cycles. A template-switch adaptor containing 12 random nucleotides labeled each cDNA molecule. Each CDR3 protein gets one entry after TCRdb re-called the 5' RACE reads with MiXCR. The sample has 850,000 to 1,000,000 distinct CDR3 sequences; around 48% are singletons. V lost 0 bases and J lost 3, with 8 bases in between. The CDR3 totals 13 residues. CDR1 is DFQATT and CDR2 is SNEGSKA in the germline V gene (reference sequence). As for this clonotype: Antigen specificity is unknown.

This TCR derives from a man aged 25-45 years in good health. Material: blood. This sequence joins TRBV20-1 and TRBJ1-2; maybe TRBD1 (6 bases). CDR3 bases: TGCAGTGCTAGAGACTACAGGGACTATGGCTACACCTTC. Amino acids: CSARDYRDYGYTF.